These 15 T cell receptor beta chains originate from one sample sequenced in a study of T cell repertoires in ileal Crohn's disease. This table comes from immunoSEQ multiplex PCR, and its TCRdb copy is limited to in-frame clones, with some not included. This table holds about 10,000 clones, more than 75% found once. The time point was: neoterminal ileum biopsy at postoperative endoscopy, about 6 months after surgery. Sequenced material: ileal tissue. The receptors derive from an adult with Crohn's disease.

This clone was detected a few times. The chain employs TRBV6-5 and TRBJ1-4; D is perhaps TRBD1 (5 bases). Germline V gene sequence: CDR1 MNHEY, CDR2 SVGAGI. Trimming removed 5 bases from V and 8 bases from J, with 18 bases in between. The CDR3 consists of 15 residues. The CDR3 nucleotides are TGTGCCAGCAGTGGACACCGGGTCCAGGGCGAAAAACTGTTTTTT. Residues: CASSGHRVQGEKLFF.

V is TRBV4-1 and J is TRBJ2-2; D might be TRBD1 (5 bases). Trimming left V 1 base short and J 4 bases short, with 13 bases between. The CDR3 has 16 residues. The V gene's germline CDR1 is MGHRA and CDR2 YSYEKL. CDR3 nucleotides: TGCGCCAGCAGCCAAGGTCCAGGGATAATCACCGGGGAGCTGTTTTTT. Amino acids: CASSQGPGIITGELFF.

About this clone itself: At one end the junction does not follow the germline gene, possibly because of a read error. The chain uses TRBV6-5 and TRBJ1-2, with D perhaps matching TRBD1 (6 bases). Germline CDR1 MNHEY, CDR2 SVGAGI. The CDR3 is 15 amino acids. CDR3 amino acids: CASTYAGARVDDYTF. The CDR3 DNA reads as TGTGCCAGCACTTACGCGGGGGCGAGGGTAGATGATTACACCTTC.

This chain uses TRBV28 with TRBJ1-4, with D perhaps TRBD1 (5 bases). The germline gives CDR1 MDHEN, CDR2 SYDVKM. This CDR3 comprises 17 residues. Trimming stripped 5 bases from V and 5 bases from J, with 21 bases between. The CDR3 protein is CASSGFGTKEGNEKLFF. The CDR3 DNA is TGTGCCAGCAGTGGGTTCGGGACGAAGGAGGGGAATGAAAAACTGTTTTTT.

This clone was seen more than once but under ten times. As DNA, the CDR3 is TGTGCCAGTAGTATTGTTAGCGGAGCGGGGAATGAGCAGTTCTTC. Amino acids: CASSIVSGAGNEQFF. The chain employs TRBV19 and TRBJ2-1; TRBD2 aligns across 7 bases. Germline-derived CDR1 and CDR2 are LNHDA and SQIVND (reference sequence). This CDR3 is built from 15 residues. Trimming cost V 3 bases and J 7 bases; bases outside gene matches: 9.

The CDR3 coding sequence is TGTGCCAGCAGCGTCGACAGGGGGCAAGGCTATGGCTACACCTTC. It is translated as CASSVDRGQGYGYTF. The rearrangement links TRBV7-9 to TRBJ1-2, with TRBD1 matching over 10 bases. The J segment lost 4 bases and the V segment lost 5 bases, leaving 7 bases of the junction unmatched. The CDR3 extends over 15 amino acids. Germline V lookup: CDR1 SEHNR, CDR2 FQNEAQ (reference sequence).

This chain links TRBV10-1 with TRBJ2-2; 7 bases align to TRBD2. The germline V gene has CDR1 WNHNN and CDR2 SYGVQD (reference sequence). The CDR3 totals 16 residues. V gave up 7 bases and J gave up 2 bases; unmatched junction bases: 10. The CDR3 spells CASKPGAGVNTGELFF. In DNA, the CDR3 is TGCGCCAGCAAGCCCGGGGCGGGGGTCAACACCGGGGAGCTGTTTTTT.

V is TRBV4-3 and J is TRBJ1-1, with 7 positions matching TRBD1. Germline V gene sequence: CDR1 LGHNA, CDR2 YSLEER. The CDR3 runs to 16 residues. V dropped 3 bases and J dropped 4; count of bases not matched to a gene: 11. This chain's CDR3 is CASSHIQGRGSTEAFF. Here the CDR3 DNA reads TGCGCCAGCAGCCATATACAGGGGAGAGGGAGCACTGAAGCTTTCTTT.

This clone was observed a single time. This chain connects TRBV7-2 to TRBJ2-2, with D tentatively TRBD1 (6 bases). The germline gives CDR1 SGHTA, CDR2 FQGNSA. The V end lost 3 bases, the J end lost 7 bases, and 21 bases lay between the germline ends. The CDR3 extends over 17 amino acids. The CDR3 sequence is CASSLSSSDSDIGELFF. The CDR3 DNA sequence: TGTGCCAGCAGCTTGTCCTCCTCGGACAGCGACATCGGGGAGCTGTTTTTT.

The chain combines TRBV6-1 with TRBJ2-1; 12 nucleotides match TRBD2. Germline CDR1 is MNHNS and CDR2 is SASEGT. This CDR3 is built from 15 residues. The J segment lost 2 bases and the V segment lost 10 bases, leaving 6 bases of the junction unmatched. CDR3 region: CATLLAGGPYNEQFF. CDR3 sequence (DNA): TGTGCCACCCTACTAGCGGGAGGACCCTACAATGAGCAGTTCTTC.

This chain links TRBV2 with TRBJ2-3, with TRBD1 identical over 9 bases. Germline assignment: CDR1 SNHLY and CDR2 FYNNEI. The CDR3 consists of 16 residues. J was trimmed by 0 bases and V by 4 bases; bases with no gene match: 5. CDR3 region: CASSGGTGTSTDTQYF. The CDR3 DNA follows: TGTGCCAGCAGTGGTGGGACAGGGACTAGCACAGATACGCAGTATTTT. Full variable domain (outside the CDR3, taken from reference TRBV2 and TRBJ2-3): EPEVTQTPSHQVTQMGQEVILRCVPISNHLYFYWYRQILGQKVEFLVSFYNNEISEKSEIFDDQFSVERPDGSNFTLKIRSTKLEDSAMYFCASSGGTGTSTDTQYFGPGTRLTVL.

This chain connects TRBV28 to TRBJ1-6, with 9 bases lining up with TRBD1. Germline V CDR1 and CDR2: MDHEN, SYDVKM. After removal of 7 bases from V and 8 bases from J, the junction contained 9 bases not matched to a gene. The CDR3 runs 15 residues. CDR3 protein: CASTSRDRVYSPLHF. In DNA form, the CDR3 reads TGTGCCAGCACCTCTCGGGACAGGGTTTATTCACCCCTCCACTTT.

V gene TRBV2 combines with J gene TRBJ2-1, with 14 bases lining up with TRBD2. The V gene end was trimmed by 3 bases and the J gene end by 10 bases; junction bases not matched to a gene: 8. CDR3 length: 16 residues. Germline CDR1 and CDR2: SNHLY and FYNNEI. CDR3 bases: TGTGCCAGCAGTGATGTTTCCGGACTAGCGGGGGGCGAGCAGTTCTTC. Translating gives CASSDVSGLAGGEQFF.

V gene TRBV15 combines with J gene TRBJ2-7; D ambiguous. The germline gives CDR1 LNHNV, CDR2 YYDKDF (reference sequence). The length of the CDR3 is 17 residues. Trimming left V 1 base short and J 0 bases short, with 16 bases between. The CDR3 spells CATSRVPRRASSYEQYF. CDR3 nucleotide sequence: TGTGCCACCAGCAGAGTCCCTAGACGCGCGAGCTCCTACGAGCAGTACTTC.

The chain couples TRBV6-1 to TRBJ1-1; no firm D call. V lost 5 bases and J lost 1, with 8 bases in between. The CDR3 spans 13 residues. The germline CDR1 and CDR2 sequences are MNHNS and SASEGT. The CDR3 sequence is CASSPTENTEAFF. The CDR3, as DNA: TGTGCCAGCAGTCCTACAGAGAACACTGAAGCTTTCTTT.